The T cell receptor (beta chain) described here comes from a study of Tregs in tolerant kidney transplant recipients. Study-wide results and caveats: Tolerant patients' donor-specific Tregs expanded beyond overall Tregs, suggesting antigen-driven growth.

V was pared by 4 bases and J by 0 bases, with 20 bases between. The CDR3 has 18 residues. Germline loops: CDR1 SEHNR, CDR2 FQNEAQ (reference sequence). Sequenced by immunoSEQ multiplex PCR; TCRdb stores in-frame clones only, minus some. The sample has approximately 20,000 clones, roughly 80% seen once. A word on this clone: Its target is not known.

Mixed chimerism was transient after nonmyeloablative marrow transplants from related graft donors. The genes are TRBV7-9 and TRBJ2-3; the D is unclear. This clonotype was sampled from a human patient who received a combined kidney and bone marrow transplant. The T cells may come from the graft donor. The source was CD8+ T cells from blood (PBMCs), collected 6 months after the transplant. The CDR3 DNA reads as TGTGCCAGCAGCTCAACCAACCCAGATATGACTAGCACAGATACGCAGTATTTT. It codes for CASSSTNPDMTSTDTQYF.